This T cell receptor (beta chain) was captured in a study of CD8+CD57+ T cells in acquired aplastic anemia. About the research overall: Sorted CD4+ and CD8+ cell DNA averaged about 3 ug.

The TCR beta profiling, which covered VDJ combination and CDR3 sequence, was carried out using genomic DNA as the template. TCRdb re-called the reads with MiXCR, one entry per CDR3 protein. The table records about 130,000 distinct CDR3 sequences, around 48% of them present only once. This CDR3 is 15 amino acids long. From germline, CDR1 is LGHNA and CDR2 YSLEER. Trimming cost V 4 bases and J 0 bases, with 10 bases left between them. This receptor was obtained from a human donor in good health, serving as a control. The chain uses TRBV4-3 and TRBJ1-5; D is ambiguous. The sample was sorted CD4+, CD8+, or CD8+CD57+ T cells (not recorded which) from PBMCs. CDR3 loop: CASSRERSSNQPQHF. CDR3 DNA: TGCGCCAGCAGCCGAGAAAGGAGTAGCAATCAGCCCCAGCATTTT.